This TCR beta chain was sequenced in a study of cytomegalovirus exposure and HLA in healthy donors. Overall study context: Genotyping of 398 donors showed that about 83% belonged to the Caucasian-associated ancestry cluster. Study-wide findings and caveats: Most CMV-associated TCR beta chains appeared HLA-restricted in a later analysis.

This clone appeared once. Antigen: not known. V lost 0 bases and J 4 bases, leaving 9 bases between the germline ends. The germline gives CDR1 GTSNPN, CDR2 SVGIG (reference sequence). The CDR3 runs to 13 residues. The PCR made use of 60 Vbeta and 13 Jbeta primers. Data came from immunoSEQ multiplex PCR; TCRdb stores just in-frame clones and leaves some out. The repertoire holds tens of thousands of clones, with roughly 63% as singletons. The sequence came from a woman in her forties in good health and CMV-seropositive. This rearrangement joins TRBV30 to TRBJ1-2; no firm D call. The sample comprised PBMCs. CDR3 in amino acids: CAWSVLRSYGYTF. The CDR3, as DNA: TGTGCCTGGAGTGTACTTCGAAGCTATGGCTACACCTTC.